This is a list of T cell receptor beta chains from one sample in a study of cytomegalovirus exposure and HLA in healthy donors. Profiled with immunoSEQ multiplex PCR; TCRdb holds only in-frame clones, not every one. The data hold more than 95,000 clones, with 78% observed a single time. The sample taken for sequencing was PBMCs. These receptors came from a man aged 25-45 years in good health and CMV-seropositive. The CDR3 runs from the conserved cysteine through the conserved F or W. The D gene is left open where the match is weak. For some rows the clone size is stated as once, few or many, or as a class when expanded; others skip it.

>.|15|TRBV9|.|TRBJ1-2
TGTGCCAGCAGCGCCCGGACAGAGATTAACTATGGCTACACCTTC
CASSARTEINYGYTF
>.|11|TRBV7-8|.|TRBJ2-1
TGTGCCAGCAGCTTAAAACGGGAGCAGTTCTTC
CASSLKREQFF
>TRBD2|24|TRBV4-2|.|TRBJ2-3
TGTGCCAGCAGCCAACAAGGGTTCGGACTGGCTAGCGGGAGGGCCTATGGGGGCACAGATACGCAGTATTTT
CASSQQGFGLASGRAYGGTDTQYF
>TRBD1|16|TRBV5-6|.|TRBJ2-7
TGTGCCAGCACCACCTTTAGGGACAGGGACTCCTACGAGCAGTACTTC
CASTTFRDRDSYEQYF
>.|15|TRBV9|.|TRBJ2-1
TGTGCCAGCAGCGGAGACAGGGAGGATTACAATGAGCAGTTCTTC
CASSGDREDYNEQFF
>.|15|TRBV28|.|TRBJ2-5
TGTGCCAGCAGTTTACGAGGGTTACTCCAAGAGACCCAGTACTTC
CASSLRGLLQETQYF
>TRBD1|14|TRBV19|few|TRBJ1-1
TGTGCCAGTAGCCCGACAGGGAGGAACACTGAAGCTTTCTTT
CASSPTGRNTEAFF
>.|17|TRBV18|.|TRBJ1-5
TGTGCCAGCTCCCACAAAGGGAGCCCTTATAGCAATCAGCCCCAGCATTTT
CASSHKGSPYSNQPQHF
>TRBD2|17|TRBV15|.|TRBJ2-1
TGTGCCACCAGCATGATGAGGGGAGGGACGGGCCCCAATGAGCAGTTCTTC
CATSMMRGGTGPNEQFF
>.|15|TRBV10-3|.|TRBJ2-7
TGTGCCATCAGCTCTACGGGCGAGGGCGCTTACGAGCAGTACTTC
CAISSTGEGAYEQYF
>.|15|TRBV27|.|TRBJ1-5
TGTGCCAGCAGTATCCGGACGGGAGGCGATCAGCCCCAGCATTTT
CASSIRTGGDQPQHF
>TRBD1|17|TRBV10-3|.|TRBJ2-6
TGTGCCGCGACAGGGGGCGACCTTTACTCTGGGGCCAACGTCCTGACTTTC
CAATGGDLYSGANVLTF
>TRBD1|13|TRBV7-2|.|TRBJ1-1
TGTGCCAGCAGCTTTGGACAGGTTGGTCCGGCTTTCTTT
CASSFGQVGPAFF
>TRBD1|16|TRBV15|few|TRBJ1-2
TGTGCCACCAGCAGAGCCGGGACAGGGGTCAACTATGGCTACACCTTC
CATSRAGTGVNYGYTF
>.|17|TRBV7-2|.|TRBJ1-3
TGTGCCAGCAGCTTAGGTGGGGGGACCCGATCTGGAAACACCATATATTTT
CASSLGGGTRSGNTIYF
>.|13|TRBV2|few|TRBJ1-2
TGTGCCAGCAGTGAAACGGGATGGGATGGCTACACCTTC
CASSETGWDGYTF
>.|12|TRBV30|.|TRBJ1-2
TGTGCCTGGAGTCTTTGGCGGGGTGGCTACACCTTC
CAWSLWRGGYTF
>TRBD2|15|TRBV6-1|once|TRBJ2-3
TGTGCCAGCAGTGCAATAGCGGGAAACACAGATACGCAGTATTTT
CASSAIAGNTDTQYF
>TRBD1|19|TRBV6-1|.|TRBJ1-5
TGTGCCAGCAGTGCGCACCGGGACAGGGTACGCTATAGCAATCAGCCCCAGCATTTT
CASSAHRDRVRYSNQPQHF
>.|14|TRBV5-1|few|TRBJ2-7
TGCGCTTTTTTCAAGCAGAAGGCGGCATACGAGCAGTACTTC
CAFFKQKAAYEQYF
>.|14|TRBV6-6|.|TRBJ1-1
TGTGCCAGCAGTTCACCACAGGATTCCACTGAAGCTTTCTTT
CASSSPQDSTEAFF
>TRBD2|13|TRBV28|.|TRBJ2-1
TGTGCCAGCAGCCAGACTAGCGGGAGGGGTCAGATCTTC
CASSQTSGRGQIF
>TRBD1|15|TRBV7-9|.|TRBJ2-7
TGTGCCAGCAGCTTAGTTTCGCAGGGGGCGTACGAGCAGTACTTC
CASSLVSQGAYEQYF
>.|12|TRBV28|.|TRBJ2-1
TGTGCCACTGCCTCAGGAGGGGAGGAGCAGTTCTTC
CATASGGEEQFF
>TRBD2|15|TRBV15|many|TRBJ2-1
TGTGCCACCAGCAGATCTCGGACTAGCGGCAATGAGCAGTTCTTC
CATSRSRTSGNEQFF
>.|14|TRBV7-2|.|TRBJ1-1
TGTGCCAGCAGCTTAGGAGGCAGGAACACTGAAGCTTTCTTT
CASSLGGRNTEAFF
>TRBD1|15|TRBV28|.|TRBJ2-3
TGTGCCAGCAGGACGGGGACAGGGGGCAGAGATACGCAGTATTTT
CASRTGTGGRDTQYF
>TRBD1|16|TRBV11-1|.|TRBJ2-1
TGTGCCAGCAGCTTACCGGGACAGGGGGCGTGGAATGAGCAGTTCTTC
CASSLPGQGAWNEQFF
>TRBD1|16|TRBV5-1|.|TRBJ2-2
TGCGCCAGCAGCTTGTACAGGGGTACGAACACCGGGGAGCTGTTTTTT
CASSLYRGTNTGELFF
>.|12|TRBV2|once|TRBJ2-3
TGTGCCAGCAGTGAAGCGGGCTGGGTGGAGTATTTT
CASSEAGWVEYF
>TRBD1|16|TRBV30|few|TRBJ2-7
TGTGCCTGGAGTAGGGGTCGACAGGGAATCTCCTACGAGCAGTACTTC
CAWSRGRQGISYEQYF
>TRBD1|16|TRBV27|.|TRBJ2-1
TGTGCCAGCAGTGTCGACAGGGGAAGGGCCTACAATGAGCAGTTCTTC
CASSVDRGRAYNEQFF
>.|14|TRBV6-6|.|TRBJ1-2
TGTGCCAGCCTTTTCCGGGCGGGATTGCATGGCTACACCTTC
CASLFRAGLHGYTF
>.|10|TRBV20-1|.|TRBJ2-1
TGCAGTGCCCTATCCCCTGAGCAGTTCTTC
CSALSPEQFF
>TRBD1|13|TRBV10-3|once|TRBJ2-5
TGTGCCATCAGTGGGGACAGTCAAGAGACCCAGTACTTC
CAISGDSQETQYF
>TRBD1|14|TRBV4-1|.|TRBJ2-7
TGCGCCAGCAGCCAAGAAGAGGACAGGGGCGAGCAGTACTTC
CASSQEEDRGEQYF
>TRBD1|12|TRBV5-1|.|TRBJ1-1
TGCGCCAGCACCTTTGGACAGGTTGAAGCTTTCTTT
CASTFGQVEAFF
>TRBD1|15|TRBV27|.|TRBJ2-7
TGTGCCAGCAGTTTATGGGACAGGGGGCCCTACGAGCAGTACTTC
CASSLWDRGPYEQYF
>.|15|TRBV9|.|TRBJ2-3
TGTGCCAGCAGCGTAGCCCCGGCGGCGTCGGATACGCAGTATTTT
CASSVAPAASDTQYF
>TRBD1|16|TRBV11-1|.|TRBJ2-3
TGTGCCAGCAGCATTGGGACAGGGATTAGCACAGATACGCAGTATTTT
CASSIGTGISTDTQYF
>.|12|TRBV29-1|once|TRBJ1-2
TGCAGCGTTGAACCGGTTTTTGATGGCTACACCTTC
CSVEPVFDGYTF
>.|13|TRBV9|once|TRBJ2-1
TGTGCCAGCAGCGCGGCGACAGTCGATGAGCAGTTCTTC
CASSAATVDEQFF
>.|13|TRBV27|.|TRBJ2-7
TGTGCCAGCAGATGGACAGACTCCTACGAGCAGTACTTC
CASRWTDSYEQYF
>.|14|TRBV19|once|TRBJ2-3
TGTGCCAGTAGTATACAGCGCGACACAGATACGCAGTATTTT
CASSIQRDTDTQYF
>TRBD1|15|TRBV27|.|TRBJ2-7
TGTGCCAGCAGTCCCGGGACAGGGGTATCCTACGAGCAGTACTTC
CASSPGTGVSYEQYF
>.|13|TRBV30|.|TRBJ2-3
TGTGCCGGGGGGTGGGTAAAAACAGATACGCAGTATTTT
CAGGWVKTDTQYF
>.|13|TRBV6-4|.|TRBJ1-1
TGTGCCAGCAGTGAAGGCAGGGGCACTGAAGCTTTCTTT
CASSEGRGTEAFF
>.|16|TRBV6-5|.|TRBJ1-1
TGTGCCAGCAGTTATGATACGGGGAGGGGGGGTGGTGAAGCTTTCTTT
CASSYDTGRGGGEAFF
>.|13|TRBV7-2|.|TRBJ2-7
TGTGCCAGCAGCCTAGTGGCACCCTACGAGCAGTACTTC
CASSLVAPYEQYF
>TRBD2|17|TRBV6-1|.|TRBJ2-2
TGTGCCAGCAGTGAAGCGCTTCTGCTAGCGGGAGCCGGGGAGCTGTTTTTT
CASSEALLLAGAGELFF
>.|14|TRBV6-1|.|TRBJ2-7
TGTGCCAGCACCCTTGATGTGGCCTCCTACGAGCAGTACTTC
CASTLDVASYEQYF
>TRBD2|16|TRBV6-6|once|TRBJ2-3
TGTGCCAGCAGTTATCCTAGCGGGAGGGTCACAGATACGCAGTATTTT
CASSYPSGRVTDTQYF
>.|14|TRBV5-5|few|TRBJ1-2
TGTGCCAGCAGCTTGGAGACAGTACACTATGGCTACACCTTC
CASSLETVHYGYTF
>TRBD1|15|TRBV7-8|.|TRBJ1-5
TGTGCCAGCAGCCCGGAGACAGGGGGCAGGCAGCCCCAGCATTTT
CASSPETGGRQPQHF